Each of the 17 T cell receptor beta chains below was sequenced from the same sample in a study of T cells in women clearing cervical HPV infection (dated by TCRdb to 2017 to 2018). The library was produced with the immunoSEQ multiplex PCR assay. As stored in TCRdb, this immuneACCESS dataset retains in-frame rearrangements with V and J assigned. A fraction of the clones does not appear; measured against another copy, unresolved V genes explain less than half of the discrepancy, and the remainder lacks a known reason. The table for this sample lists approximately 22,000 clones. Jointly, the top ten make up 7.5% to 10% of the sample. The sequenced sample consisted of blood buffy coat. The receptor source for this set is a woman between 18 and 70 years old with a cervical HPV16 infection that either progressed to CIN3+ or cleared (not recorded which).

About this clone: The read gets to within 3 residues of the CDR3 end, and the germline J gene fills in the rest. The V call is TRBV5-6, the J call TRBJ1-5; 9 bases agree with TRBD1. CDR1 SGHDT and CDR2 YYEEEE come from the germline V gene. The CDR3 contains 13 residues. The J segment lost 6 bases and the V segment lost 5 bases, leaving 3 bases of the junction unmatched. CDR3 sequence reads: CASSYRGRQPQHF. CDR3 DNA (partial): TGTGCCAGCAGTTACAGGGGGCGTCAGCCC. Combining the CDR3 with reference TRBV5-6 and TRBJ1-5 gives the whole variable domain DAGVTQSPTHLIKTRGQQVTLRCSPKSGHDTVSWYQQALGQGPQFIFQYYEEEERQRGNFPDRFSGHQFPNYSSELNVNALLLGDSALYLCASSYRGRQPQHFGDGTRLSIL.

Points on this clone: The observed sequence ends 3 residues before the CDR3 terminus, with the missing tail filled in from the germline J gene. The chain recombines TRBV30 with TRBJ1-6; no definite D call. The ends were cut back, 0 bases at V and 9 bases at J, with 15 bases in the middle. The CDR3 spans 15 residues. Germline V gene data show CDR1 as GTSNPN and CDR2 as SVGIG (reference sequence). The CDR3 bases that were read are TGTGCCTGGAGTGTAAGCGTGGGTAGCGGTTCACCC. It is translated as CAWSVSVGSGSP. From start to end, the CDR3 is CAWSVSVGSGSPLHF.

The part of the CDR3 DNA that was read is TGTGCCAGCAGCTTGGTGTACTCTGGAAACACC. Translating it yields CASSLVYSGNT. The CDR3, in full, reads CASSLVYSGNTIYF. The V and J genes are TRBV5-6 and TRBJ1-3, with unresolved D. Read coverage stops 3 residues before the CDR3 terminus; the germline J gene supplies the remainder. V shed 0 bases and J shed 0 bases, with 4 bases lying between them. Germline V gene sequence: CDR1 SGHDT, CDR2 YYEEEE. This CDR3 contains 14 residues.

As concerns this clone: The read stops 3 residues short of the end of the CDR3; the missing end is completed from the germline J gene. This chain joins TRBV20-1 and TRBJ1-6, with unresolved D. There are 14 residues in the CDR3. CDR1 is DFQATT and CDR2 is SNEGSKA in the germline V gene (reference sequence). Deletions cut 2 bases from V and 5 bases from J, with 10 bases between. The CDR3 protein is CSARRRPDNSPLHF. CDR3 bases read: TGCAGTGCTAGAAGGCGGCCCGATAATTCACCC.

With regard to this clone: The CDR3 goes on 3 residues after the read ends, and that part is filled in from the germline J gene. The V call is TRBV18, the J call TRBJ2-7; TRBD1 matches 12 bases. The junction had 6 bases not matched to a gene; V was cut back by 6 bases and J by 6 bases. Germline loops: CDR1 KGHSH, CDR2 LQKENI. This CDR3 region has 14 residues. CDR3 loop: CASSPGTGGFEQYF. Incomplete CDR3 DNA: TGTGCCAGCTCGCCGGGGACAGGGGGCTTCGAG.

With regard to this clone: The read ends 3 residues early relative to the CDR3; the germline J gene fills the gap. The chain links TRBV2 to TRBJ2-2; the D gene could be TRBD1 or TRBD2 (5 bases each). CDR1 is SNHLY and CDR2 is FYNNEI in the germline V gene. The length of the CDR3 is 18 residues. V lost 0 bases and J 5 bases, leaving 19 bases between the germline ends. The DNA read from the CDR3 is TGTGCCAGCAGTGAAGCGCTTCAGGGAGTAACGGGTACCGGGGAG. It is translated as CASSEALQGVTGTGE. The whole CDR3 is CASSEALQGVTGTGELFF.

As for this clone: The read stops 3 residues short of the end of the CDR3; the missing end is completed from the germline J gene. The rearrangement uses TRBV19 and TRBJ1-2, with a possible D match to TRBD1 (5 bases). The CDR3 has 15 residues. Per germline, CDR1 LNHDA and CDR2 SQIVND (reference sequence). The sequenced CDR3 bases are TGTGCCAGTAGTCTGGTGAGGGGAGGGAGGGAAGGC. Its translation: CASSLVRGGREG. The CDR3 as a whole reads CASSLVRGGREGYTF. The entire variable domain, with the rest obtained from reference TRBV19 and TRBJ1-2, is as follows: DGGITQSPKYLFRKEGQNVTLSCEQNLNHDAMYWYRQDPGQGLRLIYYSQIVNDFQKGDIAEGYSVSREKKESFPLTVTSAQKNPTAFYLCASSLVRGGREGYTFGSGTRLTVV.

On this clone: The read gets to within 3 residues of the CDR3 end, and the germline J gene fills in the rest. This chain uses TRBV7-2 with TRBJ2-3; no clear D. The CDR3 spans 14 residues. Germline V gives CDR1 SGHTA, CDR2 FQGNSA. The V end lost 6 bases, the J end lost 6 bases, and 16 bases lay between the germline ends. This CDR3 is CASSTQPYSDTQYF. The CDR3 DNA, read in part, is TGTGCCAGCAGTACTCAACCTTACTCGGATACG.

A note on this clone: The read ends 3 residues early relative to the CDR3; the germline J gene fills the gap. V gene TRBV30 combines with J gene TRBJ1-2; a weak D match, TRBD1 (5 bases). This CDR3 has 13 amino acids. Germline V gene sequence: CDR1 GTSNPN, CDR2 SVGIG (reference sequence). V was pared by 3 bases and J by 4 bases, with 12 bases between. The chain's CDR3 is CAWRSPGSYGYTF. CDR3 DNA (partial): TGTGCCTGGAGGTCGCCAGGGAGCTATGGC.

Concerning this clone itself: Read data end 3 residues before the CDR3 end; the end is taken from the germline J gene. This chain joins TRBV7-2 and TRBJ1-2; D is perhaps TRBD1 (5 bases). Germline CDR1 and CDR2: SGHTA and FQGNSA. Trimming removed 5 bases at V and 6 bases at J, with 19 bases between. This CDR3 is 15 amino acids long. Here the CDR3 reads CASSRTVGGKNGYTF. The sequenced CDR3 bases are TGTGCCAGCAGCCGGACCGTGGGGGGGAAAAATGGC.

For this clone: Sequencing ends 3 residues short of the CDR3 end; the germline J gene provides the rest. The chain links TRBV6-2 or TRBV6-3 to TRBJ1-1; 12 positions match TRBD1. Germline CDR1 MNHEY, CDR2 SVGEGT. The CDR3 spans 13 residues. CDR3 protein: CASSPGQGAAAFF. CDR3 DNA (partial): TGTGCCAGCAGTCCGGGACAGGGGGCGGCG.

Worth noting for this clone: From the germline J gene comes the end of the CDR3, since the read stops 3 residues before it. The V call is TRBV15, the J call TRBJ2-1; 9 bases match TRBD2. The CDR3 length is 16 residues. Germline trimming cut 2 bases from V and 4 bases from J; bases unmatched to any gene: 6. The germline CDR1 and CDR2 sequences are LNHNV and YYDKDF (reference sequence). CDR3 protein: CATSRPSGNLYNEQFF. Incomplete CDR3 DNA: TGTGCCACCAGCAGACCTAGCGGGAACCTTTACAATGAG.

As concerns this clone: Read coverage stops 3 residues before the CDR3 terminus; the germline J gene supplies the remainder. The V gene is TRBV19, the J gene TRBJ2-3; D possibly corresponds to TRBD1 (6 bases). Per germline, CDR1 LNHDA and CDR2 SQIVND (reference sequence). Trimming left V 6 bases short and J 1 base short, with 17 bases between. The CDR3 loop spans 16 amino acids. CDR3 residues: CASSIAGAGGTDTQYF. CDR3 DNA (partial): TGTGCCAGTAGCATTGCTGGGGCAGGGGGCACAGATACG.

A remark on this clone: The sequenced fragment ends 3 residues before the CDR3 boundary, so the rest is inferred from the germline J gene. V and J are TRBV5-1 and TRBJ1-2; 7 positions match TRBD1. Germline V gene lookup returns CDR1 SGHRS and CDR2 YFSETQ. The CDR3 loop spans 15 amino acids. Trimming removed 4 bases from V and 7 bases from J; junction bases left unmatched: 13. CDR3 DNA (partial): TGCGCCAGCAGCCTGAGGGGCCAGGGGGTAGGTGGC. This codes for CASSLRGQGVGG. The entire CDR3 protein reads CASSLRGQGVGGYTF.

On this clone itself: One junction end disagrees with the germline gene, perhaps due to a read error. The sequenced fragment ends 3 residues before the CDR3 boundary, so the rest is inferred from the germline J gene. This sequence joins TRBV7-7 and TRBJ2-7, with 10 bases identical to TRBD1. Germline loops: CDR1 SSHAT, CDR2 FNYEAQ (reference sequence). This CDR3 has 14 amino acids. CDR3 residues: CASSSGTGEGEQYF. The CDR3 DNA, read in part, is TGTGCTAGCAGCTCCGGGACAGGGGAAGGCGAG.

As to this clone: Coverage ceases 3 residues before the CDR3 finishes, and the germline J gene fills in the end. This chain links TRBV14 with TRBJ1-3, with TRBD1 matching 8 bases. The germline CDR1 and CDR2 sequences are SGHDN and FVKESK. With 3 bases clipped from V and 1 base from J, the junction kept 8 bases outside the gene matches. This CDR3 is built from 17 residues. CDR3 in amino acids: CASSQHRGVPSGNTIYF. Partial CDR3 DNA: TGTGCCAGCAGCCAGCACAGGGGGGTCCCGTCTGGAAACACC.

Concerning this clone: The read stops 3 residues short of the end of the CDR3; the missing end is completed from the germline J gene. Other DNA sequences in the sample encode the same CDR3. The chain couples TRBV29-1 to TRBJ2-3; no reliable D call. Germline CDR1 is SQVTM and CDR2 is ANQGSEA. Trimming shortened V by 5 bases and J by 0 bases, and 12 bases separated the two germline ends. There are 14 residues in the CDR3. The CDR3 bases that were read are TGCAGCGTTCAAGTCGGGTCTAGCACAGATACG. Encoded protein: CSVQVGSSTDT. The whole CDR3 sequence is CSVQVGSSTDTQYF.